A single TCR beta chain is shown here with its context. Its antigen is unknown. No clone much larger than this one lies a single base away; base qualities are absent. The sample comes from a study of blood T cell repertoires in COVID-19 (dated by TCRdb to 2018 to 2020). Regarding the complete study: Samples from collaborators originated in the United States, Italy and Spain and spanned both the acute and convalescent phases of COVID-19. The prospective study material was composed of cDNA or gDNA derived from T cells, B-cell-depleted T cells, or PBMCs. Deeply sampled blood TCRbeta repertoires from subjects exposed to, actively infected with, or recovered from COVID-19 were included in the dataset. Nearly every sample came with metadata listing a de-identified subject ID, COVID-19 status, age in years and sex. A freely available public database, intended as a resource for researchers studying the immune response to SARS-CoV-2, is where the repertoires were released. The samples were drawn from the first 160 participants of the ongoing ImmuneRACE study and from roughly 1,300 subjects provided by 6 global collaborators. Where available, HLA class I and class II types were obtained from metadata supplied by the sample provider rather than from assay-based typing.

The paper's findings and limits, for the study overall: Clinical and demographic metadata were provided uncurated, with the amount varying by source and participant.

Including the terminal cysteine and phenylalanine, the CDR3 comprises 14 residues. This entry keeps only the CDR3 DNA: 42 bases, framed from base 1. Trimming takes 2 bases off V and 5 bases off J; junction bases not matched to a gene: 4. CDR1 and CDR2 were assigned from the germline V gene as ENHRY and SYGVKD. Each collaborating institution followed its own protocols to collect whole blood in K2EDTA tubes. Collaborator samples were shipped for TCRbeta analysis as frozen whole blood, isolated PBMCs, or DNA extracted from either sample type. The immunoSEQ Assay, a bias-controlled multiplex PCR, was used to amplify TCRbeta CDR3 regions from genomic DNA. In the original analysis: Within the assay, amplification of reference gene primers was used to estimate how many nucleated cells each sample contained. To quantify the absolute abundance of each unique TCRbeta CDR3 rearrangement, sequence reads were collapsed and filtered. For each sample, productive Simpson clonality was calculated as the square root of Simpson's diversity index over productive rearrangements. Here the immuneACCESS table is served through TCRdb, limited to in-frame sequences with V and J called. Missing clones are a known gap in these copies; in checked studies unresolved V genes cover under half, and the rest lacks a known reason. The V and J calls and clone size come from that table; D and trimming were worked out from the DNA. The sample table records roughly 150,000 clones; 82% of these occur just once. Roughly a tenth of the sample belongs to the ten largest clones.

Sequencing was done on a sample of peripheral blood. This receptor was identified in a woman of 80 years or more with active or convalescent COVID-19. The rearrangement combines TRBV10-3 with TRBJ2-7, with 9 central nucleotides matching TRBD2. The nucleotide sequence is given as TGTGCCATCAGTGAGCAAATAGCGGGGGACGAGCAGTACTTC. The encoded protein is CAISEQIAGDEQYF.